This TCR beta chain was obtained from a study of identical twins. Overall study findings and caveats: The authors noted that invariant MAIT and iNKT cells could partly confound zero-insertion analyses. The more abundant beta clonotypes in cord blood had fewer insertions, and memory repertoires did not show this. Cross-sectional statistical analysis, not tracking of the same donors, underpinned the conclusions.

This clonotype was seen at least ten times. The antigen is unknown. Template switching, a step in the protocol, added a universal primer site, and cDNA carried unique molecular identifiers. Each CDR3 protein is one row after TCRdb ran MiXCR on the 5' RACE reads. The table lists around 480,000 distinct CDR3 sequences, roughly an eighth of them singletons. Germline V gene data show CDR1 as SGHRS and CDR2 as YFSETQ. The CDR3 has 16 residues. V trimming: 0 bases; J trimming: 4 bases; junction bases outside the gene matches: 6. The data were also submitted as part of a second study, on yellow fever vaccine responses in identical twins.

The rearrangement links TRBV5-1 to TRBJ2-2; 7 bases align to TRBD2. This TCR was sampled from a woman younger than 35 in good health. Sequencing input: CD4+ T cells sorted from blood. In DNA, the CDR3 is TGCGCCAGCAGCTTGGGGTCTAGCGGAATCACCGGGGAGCTGTTTTTT. Protein product: CASSLGSSGITGELFF.